The 26 T cell receptor beta chains reported below all come from one sample, sequenced in a study of T cells in Graves' hyperthyroidism and ophthalmopathy (dated by TCRdb to the late 2010s). The library was prepared using multiplex PCR. These reads were obtained on an Illumina HiSeq 2000. TCR beta CDR3 regions were amplified from RNA transcripts. For the first round of RT-PCR on the TCR CDR3, the HTBI primer set was used together with the Qiagen OneStep RT-PCR kit. The raw public data were reprocessed by TCRdb itself: fastp quality trimming at Q25, MiXCR clonotype calling, in-frame beta chains only. When rows share a CDR3 protein, they turn into one entry using the most common DNA and genes. The sample data list over 500,000 distinct CDR3 sequences, and over 15% of these were observed just once. Clones ranked in the top ten supply roughly a sixth of the sample. The material sequenced was blood. The receptors originated from a woman between 18 and 29 years old with Graves' ophthalmopathy.

This clonotype appeared many times. The gene calls are TRBV3-1 and TRBJ2-3, with D tentatively TRBD2 (5 bases). The CDR3 is 17 residues long. CDR1 LGHDT and CDR2 YNNKEL come from the germline V gene (reference sequence). Trimming shortened V by 0 bases and J by 1 base, and 14 bases separated the two germline ends. In nucleotides, the CDR3 is TGTGCCAGCAGCCAAGAGCGGGCGGCCCTAGGCACAGATACGCAGTATTTT. Residues: CASSQERAALGTDTQYF.

This clonotype was counted many times. The V and J genes are TRBV28 and TRBJ1-5; 11 bases align to TRBD1. The CDR3 is made up of 21 amino acids. Unmatched junction bases numbered 19, after V lost 4 bases and J lost 2 bases. Germline V lookup: CDR1 MDHEN, CDR2 SYDVKM. The chain's CDR3 is CASSSTPHPGQGGRGNQPQHF. CDR3 nucleotide sequence: TGTGCCAGCAGTTCAACCCCCCACCCGGGACAGGGGGGTAGAGGCAATCAGCCCCAGCATTTT. Complete variable domain (other parts from reference TRBV28 and TRBJ1-5): DVKVTQSSRYLVKRTGEKVFLECVQDMDHENMFWYRQDPGLGLRLIYFSYDVKMKEKGDIPEGYSVSREKKERFSLILESASTNQTSMYLCASSSTPHPGQGGRGNQPQHFGDGTRLSIL.

This clonotype appeared a few times. The genes are TRBV20-1 and TRBJ2-4, with TRBD2 matching over 14 bases. Germline CDR1 and CDR2: DFQATT and SNEGSKA (reference sequence). J gave up 6 bases and V 0 bases, and 7 bases lay outside the gene matches. The CDR3 has 17 residues. CDR3 sequence: CSARDSTSGGVGNIQYF. The CDR3 nucleotides read TGCAGTGCTAGAGATTCGACTAGCGGGGGGGTTGGAAACATTCAGTACTTC.

This clonotype was seen at least ten times. The chain employs TRBV20-1 and TRBJ2-5; tentatively, D is TRBD2 (5 bases). V lost 5 bases to trimming and J lost 5 bases, with 9 bases between them. The CDR3 is made up of 11 amino acids. Germline CDR1 DFQATT, CDR2 SNEGSKA (reference sequence). The chain's CDR3 is CSARTGETQYF. In nucleotides, the CDR3 is TGCAGTGCTCGGACGGGGGAGACCCAGTACTTC.

The chain has TRBV4-1 and TRBJ2-7; D is unresolved. The length of the CDR3 is 13 residues. V was pared by 3 bases and J by 4 bases, with 10 bases between. The germline V gene encodes CDR1 MGHRA and CDR2 YSYEKL. The CDR3 protein is CASSQSTQYEQYF. CDR3 in DNA: TGCGCCAGCAGCCAGAGTACTCAGTACGAGCAGTACTTC.

At least ten counts were recorded for this clonotype. V is TRBV20-1 and J is TRBJ1-5; a weak D match, TRBD1 (6 bases). CDR1 and CDR2 from the germline V gene are DFQATT and SNEGSKA (reference sequence). CDR3 length: 15 amino acids. Trimming removed 2 bases from V and 2 bases from J, with 13 bases in between. The CDR3 DNA follows: TGCAGTGCTAGACAACAGGGTATCGGCAATCAGCCCCAGCATTTT. The encoded protein is CSARQQGIGNQPQHF.

This clonotype came up a few times. CDR3 residues: CASSQEDRGGVEAFF. The CDR3 DNA reads TGCGCCAGCAGCCAAGAGGACAGGGGAGGAGTTGAAGCTTTCTTT. V usage is TRBV4-1 and J usage is TRBJ1-1; 9 bases map to TRBD1. V lost 0 bases to trimming and J lost 7 bases; unmatched junction nucleotides: 6. Germline V gene data show CDR1 as MGHRA and CDR2 as YSYEKL. CDR3 length: 15 residues.

This clonotype has ten or more counts. The chain links TRBV6-2 or TRBV6-3 to TRBJ2-3; TRBD2 matches 15 bases. CDR3 length equals 17 residues. Germline trimming cut 8 bases from V and 4 bases from J; bases unmatched to any gene: 10. Germline loops: CDR1 MNHEY, CDR2 SVGEGT. The CDR3 nucleotides read TGTGCCAGCGGTCGGACTAGCGGGAGGGCCGGTTCAGATACGCAGTATTTT. Residues: CASGRTSGRAGSDTQYF.

Many counts were recorded for this clonotype. The gene calls are TRBV28 and TRBJ1-1, with D perhaps matching TRBD1 (5 bases). The CDR3 length is 16 residues. CDR1 and CDR2 from the germline V gene are MDHEN and SYDVKM. V was cut by 1 base and J by 10 bases, with 22 bases left in between. CDR3 in amino acids: CASSLSTGLPRRGAFF. DNA of the CDR3: TGTGCCAGCAGTTTATCCACGGGACTCCCCAGAAGAGGAGCTTTCTTT.

This clonotype was counted many times. The chain joins TRBV6-1 to TRBJ2-7; TRBD1 matches at 11 bases. V was pared by 6 bases and J by 3 bases, with 7 bases of the junction left unmatched. Germline V gene data show CDR1 as MNHNS and CDR2 as SASEGT. The length of the CDR3 is 15 residues. CDR3 nucleotides: TGTGCCAGCAGCAATACCGGGACAGGGGGCTACGAGCAGTACTTC. It specifies CASSNTGTGGYEQYF.

V gene TRBV9 combines with J gene TRBJ2-3; perhaps TRBD2 as D (5 bases). Germline CDR1 is SGDLS and CDR2 is YYNGEE. There are 15 residues in the CDR3. The V end was cut by 4 bases, the J end by 4 bases, with 16 bases between. The CDR3 reads CASSSDPSSADTQYF. CDR3 DNA: TGTGCCAGCAGCTCAGACCCTAGCTCTGCAGATACGCAGTATTTT.

This clonotype was counted at least ten times. The chain links TRBV13 to TRBJ2-3, with 15 bases that match TRBD2. After removal of 5 bases from V and 3 bases from J, the junction contained 3 bases not matched to a gene. The CDR3 length is 16 residues. CDR1 PRHDT and CDR2 FYEKMQ come from the germline V gene (reference sequence). CDR3: CASSEGLAGGTDTQYF. CDR3 nucleotide sequence: TGTGCCAGCAGCGAGGGACTAGCGGGGGGAACAGATACGCAGTATTTT.

This clonotype was picked up a small number of times. The J gene is TRBJ1-2, the V gene TRBV12-3 or TRBV12-4, with 9 bases identical to TRBD1. This CDR3 is 14 amino acids long. The ends lost 7 bases at V and 8 bases at J; junction bases unmatched: 11. In DNA form, the CDR3 reads TGTGCCAGCACCTTGGGATTGACAGGGGGAGGCTACACCTTC. It yields the protein CASTLGLTGGGYTF.

This clonotype was observed at least ten times. The rearrangement joins TRBV28 to TRBJ1-5; 9 bases fit TRBD1. V lost 5 bases, J lost 3 bases, and 5 bases stayed unmatched. The germline gives CDR1 MDHEN, CDR2 SYDVKM. The CDR3 runs 15 residues. CDR3 sequence reads: CASSETGGTNQPQHF. CDR3 bases: TGTGCCAGCAGTGAAACAGGGGGCACCAATCAGCCCCAGCATTTT.

In its sample, this clonotype was seen many times. V usage is TRBV20-1 and J usage is TRBJ2-1, with 9 bases aligning to TRBD2. Germline V CDR1 and CDR2: DFQATT, SNEGSKA (reference sequence). This CDR3 comprises 12 residues. V was clipped by 6 bases and J by 6 bases; unmatched bases: 3. The CDR3 region is CSARTSVNEQFF. The DNA of the CDR3 is TGCAGTGCCAGGACTAGCGTCAATGAGCAGTTCTTC.

This clonotype has more than one count but fewer than ten. The CDR3 nucleotides are TGCGCCAGCAGCCAAGTTATGTTGTTAACTGAAGCTTTCTTT. Encoded protein: CASSQVMLLTEAFF. The genes are TRBV4-1 and TRBJ1-1, with unresolved D. Looked up from germline, CDR1 is MGHRA and CDR2 is YSYEKL. The V gene lost 1 base and the J gene lost 5 bases, with 11 bases spanning the gap. This CDR3 spans 14 amino acids.

In its sample, this clonotype was seen many times. The chain combines TRBV11-2 with TRBJ1-2, with 9 bases identical to TRBD1. V gave up 5 bases and J gave up 7 bases; unmatched junction bases: 5. The CDR3 runs to 13 residues. Germline V gives CDR1 SGHAT, CDR2 FQNNGV. CDR3 amino acids: CASSTGGLSGYTF. DNA for the CDR3: TGTGCCAGCAGCACAGGGGGCTTGTCTGGCTACACCTTC.

This clonotype was seen many times. This sequence joins TRBV18 and TRBJ2-3; 13 bases are a match to TRBD2. Germline V lookup: CDR1 KGHSH, CDR2 LQKENI. The J segment lost 2 bases and the V segment lost 8 bases, leaving 7 bases of the junction unmatched. This CDR3 is built from 16 residues. The DNA of the CDR3 is TGTGCCAGCAGCCCAGGACTAGCGGGGGTCACAGATACGCAGTATTTT. Its protein is CASSPGLAGVTDTQYF.

V gene TRBV5-4 combines with J gene TRBJ2-3; tentatively, D is TRBD1 or TRBD2 (5 bases each). The germline V and J ends were trimmed by 0 bases and 0 bases, with 14 bases remaining between them. CDR3 size: 17 residues. Germline values: CDR1 SGHNT, CDR2 YYREEE (reference sequence). CDR3 amino acids: CASSLARRGRSTDTQYF. The CDR3 DNA follows: TGTGCCAGCAGCTTGGCCAGACGGGGCAGAAGCACAGATACGCAGTATTTT.

J is TRBJ2-1 and V is TRBV12-5, with 9 positions matching TRBD1. Losses at the gene ends were 5 bases for V and 0 bases for J; bases not matched to a gene: 14. CDR1 is LGHNT and CDR2 is FRNRAP in the germline V gene. The CDR3 extends over 19 amino acids. In DNA form, the CDR3 reads TGTGCTAGTGGTCGCCCGCCGGGACAGGGAATCCTCTCCTACAATGAGCAGTTCTTC. Its translation is CASGRPPGQGILSYNEQFF.

This clonotype was seen a single time. This sequence joins TRBV10-3 and TRBJ2-3, with D possibly matching TRBD1 (6 bases). The CDR3 contains 16 residues. V lost 11 bases to trimming and J lost 4 bases, with 25 bases between them. Germline V CDR1 and CDR2: ENHRY, SYGVKD. The CDR3 DNA sequence: TGTGCCGCCACGAGGGAACAGGGTATAATGTCAGATACGCAGTATTTT. Translation gives CAATREQGIMSDTQYF.

This clonotype was detected many times. The J gene is TRBJ2-7, the V gene TRBV5-1; 8 bases align to TRBD1. The germline CDR1 and CDR2 sequences are SGHRS and YFSETQ. The length of the CDR3 is 15 residues. Trimming removed 0 bases from V and 7 bases from J; junction bases left unmatched: 9. CDR3 DNA: TGCGCCAGCAGCTTGGTTGCAGGGGGCGGGCGTGAGCAGTACTTC. This encodes CASSLVAGGGREQYF.

This clonotype has just a few counts. The rearrangement links TRBV19 to TRBJ2-2; maybe TRBD1 (5 bases). The germline V gene encodes CDR1 LNHDA and CDR2 SQIVND (reference sequence). V gave up 4 bases and J gave up 7 bases, with 16 bases separating them. This CDR3 is built from 15 residues. CDR3 sequence: CASSTFGAGNGELFF. The CDR3 nucleotides are TGTGCCAGTAGTACCTTTGGGGCAGGGAACGGGGAGCTGTTTTTT.

The chain carries TRBV5-4 and TRBJ1-4, with D hard to call. The CDR3 consists of 14 residues. V lost 4 bases and J 10 bases, leaving 17 bases between the germline ends. Germline lookup yields CDR1 SGHNT and CDR2 YYREEE (reference sequence). The CDR3 loop is CASSLDSPLGKLFF. The CDR3 DNA reads TGTGCCAGCAGCCTAGATTCGCCTCTAGGAAAACTGTTTTTT.

This chain uses TRBV27 with TRBJ1-1; a weak D match, TRBD1 (5 bases). The ends were cut back, 2 bases at V and 0 bases at J, with 16 bases in the middle. This CDR3 spans 17 amino acids. Germline V gene lookup returns CDR1 MNHEY and CDR2 SMNVEV (reference sequence). Here the CDR3 reads CASSLGRDGGMNTEAFF. The CDR3 region has the DNA TGTGCCAGCAGTTTAGGCCGGGACGGCGGGATGAACACTGAAGCTTTCTTT.

The rearrangement joins TRBV3-1 to TRBJ2-2, with D perhaps given as TRBD1 or TRBD2 (6 bases each). This CDR3 contains 18 residues. V lost 0 bases and J 1 base, leaving 15 bases between the germline ends. The germline V gene encodes CDR1 LGHDT and CDR2 YNNKEL (reference sequence). CDR3 sequence: CASSQDWPGAMNTGELFF. CDR3 DNA sequence: TGTGCCAGCAGCCAAGATTGGCCGGGGGCGATGAACACCGGGGAGCTGTTTTTT. Full variable domain (remainder filled in from reference TRBV3-1 and TRBJ2-2): DTAVSQTPKYLVTQMGNDKSIKCEQNLGHDTMYWYKQDSKKFLKIMFSYNNKELIINETVPNRFSPKSPDKAHLNLHINSLELGDSAVYFCASSQDWPGAMNTGELFFGEGSRLTVL.